This T cell receptor beta chain was observed in a study of OX40 agonist ivuxolimab in advanced cancers. Whole-study context: Partial response was recorded in three patients: one hepatocellular carcinoma and two cutaneous melanoma cases. Study-level results: The study did not work out the antigen specificity of the expanded peripheral T cells.

Sequencing used immunoSEQ multiplex PCR; TCRdb keeps in-frame clones, though not all of them. Of tens of thousands of clones in the sample, just under 85% were seen once. Regarding this clone: What it recognizes is unknown.

Trimming removed 2 bases at V and 4 bases at J, with 11 bases between. Germline V gene sequence: CDR1 MNHNS, CDR2 SASEGT. The CDR3 spans 15 residues. This receptor was obtained from an adult with an advanced solid tumor such as melanoma, head and neck, liver or kidney cancer. The chain links TRBV6-1 to TRBJ2-2; the D gene could be TRBD1 or TRBD2 (6 bases each). The sample in question was CD4+ or CD8+ T cells sorted from blood, obtained in a trial of the OX40 agonist ivuxolimab. This CDR3 reads CASSELPGATGELFF. CDR3 coding DNA: TGTGCCAGCAGTGAACTGCCGGGGGCCACCGGGGAGCTGTTTTTT.